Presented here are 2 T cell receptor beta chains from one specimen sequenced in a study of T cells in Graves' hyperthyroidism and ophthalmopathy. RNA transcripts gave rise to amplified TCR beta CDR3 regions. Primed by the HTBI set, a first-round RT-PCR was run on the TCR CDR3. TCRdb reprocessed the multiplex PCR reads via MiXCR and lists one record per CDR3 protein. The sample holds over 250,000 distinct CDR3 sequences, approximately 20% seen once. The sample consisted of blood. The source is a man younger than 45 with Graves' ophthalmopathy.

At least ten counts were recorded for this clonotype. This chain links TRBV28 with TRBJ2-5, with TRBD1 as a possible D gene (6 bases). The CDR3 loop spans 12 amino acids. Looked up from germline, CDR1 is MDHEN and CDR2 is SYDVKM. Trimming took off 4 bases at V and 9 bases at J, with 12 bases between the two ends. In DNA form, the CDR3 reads TGTGCCAGCAGTTCTTGGGCAGGGGCCCAGTACTTC. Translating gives CASSSWAGAQYF.

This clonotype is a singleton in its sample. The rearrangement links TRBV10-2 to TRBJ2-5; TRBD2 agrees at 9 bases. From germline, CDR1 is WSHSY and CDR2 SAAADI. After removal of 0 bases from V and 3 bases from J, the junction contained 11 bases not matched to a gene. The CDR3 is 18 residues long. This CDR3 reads CASSESPRMTSGEETQYF. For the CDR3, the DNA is TGCGCCAGCAGTGAGTCACCCAGAATGACTAGCGGAGAAGAGACCCAGTACTTC.